The clone carrying this TCR beta chain has a handful of counts. Its cognate antigen is unknown. This specimen comes from a study of T cell repertoires in cytomegalovirus infection. Across the study: The authors relied on CMV epitopes, both recently identified HLA-C-restricted and well-studied HLA-B-restricted. Through public TCR beta signatures, both CMV infection and matching HLA type were indicated.

Deletions cut 1 base from V and 3 bases from J, with 12 bases between. Germline V gene data show CDR1 as LNHDA and CDR2 as SQIVND (reference sequence). CDR3 size: 16 residues. General study results and limits: The ex vivo response showed dominance by HLA-C-restricted CMV-specific TCR beta clonotypes. The cumulative frequency of public TCR beta families distinguished individuals who carried CMV together with the relevant HLA.

MiXCR was run by TCRdb on the reads, yielding one entry per CDR3 protein. The data show about 770,000 distinct CDR3 sequences, with about 28% seen just once and roughly 13% held by the top ten. This material consisted of cultured CD8+ T cells from PBMCs, taken from culture after CMV antigen stimulation. The V gene is TRBV19, the J gene TRBJ2-2, with D perhaps TRBD2 (5 bases). This clonotype originated in a human donor in good health (CMV status not recorded). Some clones in this sample may be carry-over from other donors' samples. CDR3 in amino acids: CASSIGEREDTGELFF. CDR3 coding DNA: TGTGCCAGTAGTATAGGGGAGAGGGAAGACACCGGGGAGCTGTTTTTT.